Each of the 20 T cell receptor beta chains below was sequenced from the same sample in a study of spatial heterogeneity in lung cancer. These receptors are not linked to any known antigen. Overall study findings and caveats: Intratumoral expanded alpha and beta TCR counts were found to track tumor mutation counts.

TCRdb itself ran the 5' RACE reads through MiXCR, one entry per CDR3 protein. The profile shows 11,000 or so distinct CDR3 sequences, about 15% of them singletons. Noted time point: sample taken at primary tumor resection. The material sequenced was lung tumor tissue, taken at surgery. Every receptor here comes from a male donor with early-stage non-small cell lung cancer.

This clonotype occurred many times. The chain uses TRBV7-8 and TRBJ2-7; weak D call: TRBD1 (6 bases). This CDR3 is 14 amino acids long. V was clipped by 6 bases and J by 2 bases, with 14 bases between them. Germline V gene lookup returns CDR1 SGHVS and CDR2 FQNEAQ. CDR3 nucleotides: TGTGCCAGCAGTTATCAGACAGGAACCTACGAGCAGTACTTC. Protein: CASSYQTGTYEQYF.

V gene TRBV4-3 combines with J gene TRBJ2-1; maybe TRBD2 (7 bases). The germline CDR1 and CDR2 sequences are LGHNA and YSLEER. The CDR3 has 19 amino acids. Trimming took off 2 bases at V and 3 bases at J, with 23 bases between the two ends. In DNA, the CDR3 is TGCGCCAGCAGCCAAACGCTTCCCCCTTCGCGGGGGCACTACAATGAGCAGTTCTTC. Encoded protein: CASSQTLPPSRGHYNEQFF.

This clonotype turned up a few times. The V and J genes are TRBV20-1 and TRBJ1-1; 7 bases agree with TRBD1. The germline CDR1 and CDR2 sequences are DFQATT and SNEGSKA (reference sequence). Trimming cost V 6 bases and J 2 bases; bases outside gene matches: 3. The CDR3 loop spans 12 amino acids. The chain's CDR3 is CSANRGNTEAFF. The CDR3, as DNA: TGCAGTGCAAACAGGGGCAACACTGAAGCTTTCTTT.

By sample fraction, this clonotype is medium-sized. The chain uses TRBV7-2 and TRBJ1-2; D is possibly TRBD1 (5 bases). The CDR3 covers 14 residues. V was cut by 5 bases and J by 1 base, with 11 bases left in between. In germline, CDR1 is SGHTA, CDR2 FQGNSA. The CDR3 DNA reads TGTGCCAGCAGCACCGACAGCAGTAACTATGGCTACACCTTC. It yields the protein CASSTDSSNYGYTF.

By sample share, this clonotype is medium-sized (0.01 to 0.1%). The chain couples TRBV20-1 to TRBJ1-6, with D possibly matching TRBD1 (5 bases). Germline V gives CDR1 DFQATT, CDR2 SNEGSKA (reference sequence). The length of the CDR3 is 15 residues. Trimming took off 4 bases at V and 0 bases at J, with 10 bases between the two ends. The CDR3 sequence: CSAKGLSSYNSPLHF. In nucleotides, the CDR3 is TGCAGTGCTAAGGGACTGAGCTCCTATAATTCACCCCTCCACTTT.

In this sample, this clonotype turned up many times. The chain uses TRBV5-6 and TRBJ2-7; D is unclear. The CDR3 contains 14 residues. Germline-derived CDR1 and CDR2 are SGHDT and YYEEEE. Deletions cut 5 bases from V and 0 bases from J, with 12 bases between. The CDR3 sequence: CASSFNTDSYEQYF. CDR3 bases: TGTGCCAGCAGTTTTAACACGGACTCCTACGAGCAGTACTTC.

The sample holds many counts of this clonotype. The chain joins TRBV3-1 to TRBJ2-1; no firm D call. The germline CDR1 and CDR2 sequences are LGHDT and YNNKEL (reference sequence). V was shortened by 0 bases and J by 7 bases, with 13 bases between the two germline ends. The CDR3 has 15 residues. CDR3 loop: CASSQETLARNEQFF. CDR3 nucleotide sequence: TGTGCCAGCAGCCAAGAAACACTTGCCCGGAATGAGCAGTTCTTC.

In this sample, this clonotype turned up a few times. The V call is TRBV2, the J call TRBJ2-7; 7 bases agree with TRBD2. The CDR3 has 14 amino acids. The germline gives CDR1 SNHLY, CDR2 FYNNEI. V gave up 7 bases and J gave up 6 bases; unmatched junction bases: 12. CDR3 residues: CASTLESGGGEQYF. The CDR3 bases are TGTGCCAGCACTCTCGAATCGGGGGGAGGCGAGCAGTACTTC.

In this sample, this clonotype turned up many times. The chain couples TRBV4-3 to TRBJ2-3; 9 bases are shared with TRBD2. The germline V gene encodes CDR1 LGHNA and CDR2 YSLEER. This CDR3 has 17 amino acids. J was trimmed by 4 bases and V by 1 base; bases with no gene match: 9. This CDR3 reads CASSQARGRGGADTQYF. DNA for the CDR3: TGCGCCAGCAGCCAAGCCCGAGGGCGGGGGGGAGCAGATACGCAGTATTTT.

This clonotype qualifies as medium-sized. This chain uses TRBV7-9 with TRBJ2-1, with a weak D call TRBD2 (6 bases). This CDR3 has 16 residues. Trimming removed 4 bases at V and 3 bases at J, with 16 bases between. Germline V gives CDR1 SEHNR, CDR2 FQNEAQ (reference sequence). CDR3 sequence: CASSSGTGWGYNEQFF. In nucleotides, the CDR3 is TGTGCCAGCAGCTCTGGGACTGGTTGGGGCTACAATGAGCAGTTCTTC.

This clonotype was detected a few times. The chain combines TRBV6-7 with TRBJ2-3, with TRBD2 as a possible D gene (5 bases). TRBV6-7 is reported as an ORF; its role is uncertain. V was pared by 0 bases and J by 14 bases, with 21 bases between. This CDR3 has 15 amino acids. The CDR3 DNA sequence: TGTGCCAGCAGTTACTCAGACACGAACCGGGAAACGTGGTATTTT. It codes for CASSYSDTNRETWYF.

This clonotype has ten or more counts. The chain carries TRBV5-4 and TRBJ1-1; 10 bases map to TRBD1. This CDR3 region has 14 residues. Per germline, CDR1 SGHNT and CDR2 YYREEE (reference sequence). Trimming cost V 4 bases and J 5 bases; bases outside gene matches: 5. The CDR3: CASSVQDRGTEAFF. CDR3 nucleotide sequence: TGTGCCAGCAGCGTGCAGGACAGGGGGACTGAAGCTTTCTTT.

This clonotype has a count of ten or more. This chain uses TRBV20-1 with TRBJ2-1; D is undetermined. Trimming shortened V by 0 bases and J by 5 bases, and 11 bases separated the two germline ends. The CDR3 length is 14 residues. Germline lookup yields CDR1 DFQATT and CDR2 SNEGSKA (reference sequence). This CDR3 is CSARDGVGDNEQFF. The CDR3 DNA follows: TGCAGTGCTAGAGATGGGGTTGGGGACAATGAGCAGTTCTTC.

The CDR3: CSADREGSTGELFF. CDR3 in DNA: TGCAGTGCTGACAGGGAAGGGAGCACCGGGGAGCTGTTTTTT. The V gene is TRBV20-1, the J gene TRBJ2-2; 7 bases are shared with TRBD1. This CDR3 spans 14 amino acids. V lost 5 bases, J lost 4 bases, and 7 bases stayed unmatched. Germline CDR1 reads DFQATT; CDR2 reads SNEGSKA (reference sequence).

This clonotype was seen once. This sequence joins TRBV11-2 and TRBJ1-5; D is ambiguous. The CDR3 consists of 13 residues. The ends were cut back, 2 bases at V and 5 bases at J, with 7 bases in the middle. Per the germline V gene, CDR1 is SGHAT and CDR2 is FQNNGV. The CDR3 sequence: CASSLSPDQPQHF. CDR3 bases: TGTGCCAGCAGCTTAAGCCCGGATCAGCCCCAGCATTTT.

This clonotype was detected many times. V and J are TRBV15 and TRBJ2-5; TRBD1 is a possible D gene (5 bases). V was shortened by 0 bases and J by 2 bases, with 10 bases between the two germline ends. The V gene's germline CDR1 is LNHNV and CDR2 YYDKDF (reference sequence). The CDR3 length is 15 residues. CDR3 nucleotides: TGTGCCACCAGCAGAGATTATCCAGGGCAAGAGACCCAGTACTTC. Translating it yields CATSRDYPGQETQYF.

By sample fraction, this clonotype is medium-sized (0.01 to 0.1%). The chain carries TRBV6-5 and TRBJ2-2, with 11 bases matching TRBD2. The CDR3 has 22 residues. Germline trimming cut 6 bases from V and 0 bases from J; bases unmatched to any gene: 21. Germline CDR1 and CDR2: MNHEY and SVGAGI. Written as DNA, the CDR3 is TGTGCCAGCAGGATCCACCTCCCTCGACTAGCGGGAAGTGGACCGAACACCGGGGAGCTGTTTTTT. It encodes CASRIHLPRLAGSGPNTGELFF.

The table lists this clonotype with a few counts. The V and J genes are TRBV7-9 and TRBJ1-3, with a weak D call TRBD1 (5 bases). Germline CDR1 and CDR2: SEHNR and FQNEAQ (reference sequence). Trimming cost V 1 base and J 2 bases, with 12 bases left between them. The CDR3 length is 16 residues. The CDR3 protein is CASSLVRDVTGNTIYF. CDR3 DNA sequence: TGTGCCAGCAGCTTAGTCAGGGACGTGACTGGAAACACCATATATTTT.

This clonotype appeared a few times. The rearrangement uses TRBV2 and TRBJ2-3; the match to TRBD2 covers 9 bases. Germline CDR1 is SNHLY and CDR2 is FYNNEI. J gave up 2 bases and V 4 bases, and 7 bases lay outside the gene matches. The CDR3 has 16 residues. CDR3: CASSGGIAGDTDTQYF. In DNA form, the CDR3 reads TGTGCCAGCAGTGGAGGGATAGCGGGGGACACAGATACGCAGTATTTT.

This clonotype was picked up a small number of times. CDR3 in amino acids: CASSILDEAFF. CDR3 coding DNA: TGTGCCAGTAGTATTCTGGATGAAGCTTTCTTT. This rearrangement joins TRBV19 to TRBJ1-1, with D hard to call. Trimming took off 3 bases at V and 7 bases at J, with 6 bases between the two ends. This CDR3 comprises 11 residues. Germline loops: CDR1 LNHDA, CDR2 SQIVND (reference sequence).